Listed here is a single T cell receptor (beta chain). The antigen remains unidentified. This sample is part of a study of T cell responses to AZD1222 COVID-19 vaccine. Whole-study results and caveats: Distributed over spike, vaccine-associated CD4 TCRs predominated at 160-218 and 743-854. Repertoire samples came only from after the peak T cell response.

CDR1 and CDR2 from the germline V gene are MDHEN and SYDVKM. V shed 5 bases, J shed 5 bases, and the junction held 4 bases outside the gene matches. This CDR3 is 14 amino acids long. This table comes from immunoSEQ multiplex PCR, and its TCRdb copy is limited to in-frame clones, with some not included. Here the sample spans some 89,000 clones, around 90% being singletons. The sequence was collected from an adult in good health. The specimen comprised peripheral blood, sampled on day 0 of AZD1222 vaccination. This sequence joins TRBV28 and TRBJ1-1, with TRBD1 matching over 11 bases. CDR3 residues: CASSRDRGLTEAFF. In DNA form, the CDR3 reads TGTGCCAGCAGTCGGGACAGGGGGTTAACTGAAGCTTTCTTT.